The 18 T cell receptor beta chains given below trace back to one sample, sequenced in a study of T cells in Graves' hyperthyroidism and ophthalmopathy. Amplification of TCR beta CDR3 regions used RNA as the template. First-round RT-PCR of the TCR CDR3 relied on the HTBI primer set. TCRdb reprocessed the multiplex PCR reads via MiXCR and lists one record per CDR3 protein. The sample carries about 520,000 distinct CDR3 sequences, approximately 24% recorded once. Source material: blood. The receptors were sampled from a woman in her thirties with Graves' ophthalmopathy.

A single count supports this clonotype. The CDR3: CASSPPGLARETQYF. The DNA of the CDR3 is TGTGCCAGCAGTCCCCCGGGACTAGCCCGTGAGACCCAGTACTTC. This rearrangement joins TRBV6-2 or TRBV6-3 to TRBJ2-5; 9 nucleotides align to TRBD2. The CDR3 is 15 residues long. From germline, CDR1 is MNHEY and CDR2 SVGEGT. Trimming at V came to 5 bases and at J to 5 bases, leaving 9 bases not matched to a gene.

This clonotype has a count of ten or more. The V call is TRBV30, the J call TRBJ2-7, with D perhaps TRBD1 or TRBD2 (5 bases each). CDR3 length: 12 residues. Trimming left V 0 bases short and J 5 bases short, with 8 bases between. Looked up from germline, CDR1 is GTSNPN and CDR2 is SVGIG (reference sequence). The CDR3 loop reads CAWSVRGDEQYF. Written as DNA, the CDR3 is TGTGCCTGGAGTGTAAGGGGAGACGAGCAGTACTTC.

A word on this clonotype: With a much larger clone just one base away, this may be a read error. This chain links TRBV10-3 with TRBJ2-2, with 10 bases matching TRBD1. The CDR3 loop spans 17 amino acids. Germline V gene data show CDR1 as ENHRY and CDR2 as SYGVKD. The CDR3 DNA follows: TGTGCCATCAGTGAGTCAGGACAGGGGGATACCACCGGGGAGCTGTTGTTT. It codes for CAISESGQGDTTGELLF.

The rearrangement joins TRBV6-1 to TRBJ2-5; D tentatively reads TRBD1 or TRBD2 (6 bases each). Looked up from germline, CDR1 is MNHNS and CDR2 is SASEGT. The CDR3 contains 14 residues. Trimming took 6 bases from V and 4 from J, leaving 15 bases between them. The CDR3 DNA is TGTGCCAGCAGCCCCCGTGGAGGGGGAGAGACCCAGTACTTC. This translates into CASSPRGGGETQYF.

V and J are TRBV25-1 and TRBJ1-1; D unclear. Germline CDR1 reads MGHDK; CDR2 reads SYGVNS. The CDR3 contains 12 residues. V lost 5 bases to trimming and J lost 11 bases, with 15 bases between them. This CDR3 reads CASSSHGKKAFF. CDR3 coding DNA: TGTGCCAGCAGTTCCCACGGAAAAAAGGCTTTCTTT.

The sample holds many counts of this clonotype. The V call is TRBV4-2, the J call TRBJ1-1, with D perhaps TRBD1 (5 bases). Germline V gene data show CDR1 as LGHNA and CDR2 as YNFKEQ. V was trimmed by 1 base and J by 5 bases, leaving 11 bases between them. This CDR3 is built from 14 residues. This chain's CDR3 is CASSQVEGRTEAFF. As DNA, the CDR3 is TGTGCCAGCAGCCAAGTTGAGGGGAGAACTGAAGCTTTCTTT.

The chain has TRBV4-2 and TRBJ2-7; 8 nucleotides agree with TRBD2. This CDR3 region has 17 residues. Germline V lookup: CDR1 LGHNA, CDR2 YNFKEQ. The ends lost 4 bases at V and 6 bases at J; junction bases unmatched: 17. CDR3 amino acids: CASSRPPGAGGDFEQYF. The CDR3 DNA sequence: TGTGCCAGCAGCCGGCCCCCGGGGGCGGGGGGCGATTTCGAGCAGTACTTC.

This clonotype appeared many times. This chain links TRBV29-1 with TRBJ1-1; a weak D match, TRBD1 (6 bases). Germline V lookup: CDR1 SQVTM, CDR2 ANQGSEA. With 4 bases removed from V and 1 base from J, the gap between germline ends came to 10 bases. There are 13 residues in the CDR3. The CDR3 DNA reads TGCAGCGTTGGGAGGGGGGGGAACACTGAAGCTTTCTTT. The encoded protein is CSVGRGGNTEAFF.

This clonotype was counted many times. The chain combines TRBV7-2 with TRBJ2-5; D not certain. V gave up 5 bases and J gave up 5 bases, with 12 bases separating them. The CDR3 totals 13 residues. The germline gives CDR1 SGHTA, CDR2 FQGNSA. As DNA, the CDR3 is TGTGCCAGCAGCCCCATGGACCGGGAGACCCAGTACTTC. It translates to CASSPMDRETQYF.

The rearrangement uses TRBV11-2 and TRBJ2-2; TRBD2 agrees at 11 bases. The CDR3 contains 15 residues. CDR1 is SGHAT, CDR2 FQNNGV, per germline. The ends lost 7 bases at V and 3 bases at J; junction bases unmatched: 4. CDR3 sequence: CASNLAGGYTGELFF. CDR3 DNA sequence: TGTGCCAGCAACCTAGCGGGGGGATACACCGGGGAGCTGTTTTTT.

CDR3 in amino acids: CASSTRTRTGGGYTF. The CDR3 DNA follows: TGTGCCAGCAGTACCCGGACCCGGACAGGGGGTGGCTACACCTTC. The gene calls are TRBV6-1 and TRBJ1-2; 10 bases agree with TRBD1. The CDR3 extends over 15 amino acids. With V trimmed by 5 bases and J by 7 bases, 10 bases remained unmatched. The germline CDR1 and CDR2 sequences are MNHNS and SASEGT.

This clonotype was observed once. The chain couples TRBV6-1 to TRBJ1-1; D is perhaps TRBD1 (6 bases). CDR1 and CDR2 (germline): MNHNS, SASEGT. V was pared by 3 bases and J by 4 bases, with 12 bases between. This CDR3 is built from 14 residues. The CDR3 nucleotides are TGTGCCAGCAGTGAGGTCAGGGGATTCACTGAAGCTTTCTTT. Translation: CASSEVRGFTEAFF.

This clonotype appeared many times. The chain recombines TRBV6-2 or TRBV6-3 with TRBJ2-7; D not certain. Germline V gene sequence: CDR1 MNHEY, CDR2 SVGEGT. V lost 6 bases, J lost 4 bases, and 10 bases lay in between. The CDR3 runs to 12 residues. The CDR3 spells CASSEFPYEQYF. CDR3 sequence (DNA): TGTGCCAGCAGCGAATTCCCTTACGAGCAGTACTTC.

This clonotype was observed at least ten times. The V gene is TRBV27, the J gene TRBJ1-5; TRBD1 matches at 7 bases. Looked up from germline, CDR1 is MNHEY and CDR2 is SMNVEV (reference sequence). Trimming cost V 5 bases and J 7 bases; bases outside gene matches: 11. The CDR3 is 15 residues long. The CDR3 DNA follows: TGTGCCAGCAGTCCGTTCCGGGACAGAGGACAGCCCCAGCATTTT. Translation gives CASSPFRDRGQPQHF.

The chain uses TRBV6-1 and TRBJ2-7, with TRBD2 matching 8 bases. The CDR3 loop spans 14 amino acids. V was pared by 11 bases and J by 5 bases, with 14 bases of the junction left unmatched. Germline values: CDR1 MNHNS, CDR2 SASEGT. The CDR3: CAGGGGRGSDEQYF. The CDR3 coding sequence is TGTGCCGGCGGCGGGGGGCGAGGATCGGACGAGCAGTACTTC.

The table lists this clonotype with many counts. CDR3 sequence (DNA): TGTGCCAGCAGCCAAGATACAGGGCCCTCCGGCTATGGCTACACCTTC. Translation: CASSQDTGPSGYGYTF. The chain joins TRBV14 to TRBJ1-2, with D possibly matching TRBD1 (6 bases). Looked up from germline, CDR1 is SGHDN and CDR2 is FVKESK. Trimming stripped 0 bases from V and 4 bases from J, with 15 bases between. The CDR3 extends over 16 amino acids.

CDR3 loop: CASSGDRPGANVLTF. Written as DNA, the CDR3 is TGTGCCAGCAGTGGCGATAGACCTGGGGCCAACGTCCTGACTTTC. The J gene is TRBJ2-6, the V gene TRBV25-1; no clear D gene. CDR1 is MGHDK and CDR2 is SYGVNS in the germline V gene. The V end lost 4 bases, the J end lost 2 bases, and 9 bases lay between the germline ends. This CDR3 contains 15 residues.

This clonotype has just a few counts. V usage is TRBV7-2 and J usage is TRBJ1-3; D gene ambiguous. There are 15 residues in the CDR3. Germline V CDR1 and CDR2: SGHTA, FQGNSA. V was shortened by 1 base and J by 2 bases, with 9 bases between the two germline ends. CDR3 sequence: CASSLEVGAGNTIYF. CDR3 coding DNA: TGTGCCAGCAGCTTAGAAGTAGGAGCTGGAAACACCATATATTTT.